The T cell receptor (beta chain) described here comes from a study of T cell repertoires in cytomegalovirus infection. Study-wide results and limits: Identification of carriers of CMV plus the relevant HLA was achieved through cumulative public TCR beta family frequency.

This clonotype was picked up many times. Antigen unknown. This CDR3 region has 14 residues. V was trimmed by 3 bases and J by 5 bases, leaving 12 bases between them. Germline CDR1 and CDR2: SGHTA and FQGNSA. TCRdb redid the calling of the reads with MiXCR, one entry per CDR3 protein. The sample consists of roughly 500,000 distinct CDR3 sequences, around 11% of them appearing once. This sequence was found in a human donor in good health (CMV status not recorded). Some clones in this sample may be carry-over from other donors' samples. V gene TRBV7-2 combines with J gene TRBJ2-3; D is unresolved. Sample: PBMCs. The CDR3 DNA sequence: TGTGCCAGCAGCTTGGTCGGAGAGTTAGATACGCAGTATTTT. Encoded protein: CASSLVGELDTQYF.